Included here is one T cell receptor (beta chain) sequence, with context. Its antigen is undetermined. Only in-frame clones appear in the TCRdb table, and some are missing; sequencing was by immunoSEQ multiplex PCR. This sample has about 97,000 clones; 75% to 95% occur once, and the top ten carry about 16%. The record originates from a study of graft-versus-host responses after intestinal transplantation. Study summary: Transplant recipients had multivisceral, liver-intestinal, or isolated intestinal grafts. Recipients uniformly received anti-thymocyte globulin induction, followed by tacrolimus and steroids for around 3 years. Notes on the study in general: The marrow of recipients harbored GvH clones, and ileum or blood showed some of them first.

The V gene's germline CDR1 is SGHRS and CDR2 YFSETQ. This CDR3 is 13 amino acids long. The V gene lost 0 bases and the J gene lost 6 bases, with 8 bases spanning the gap. The chain recombines TRBV5-1 with TRBJ2-3; D is unclear. The receptor was derived from a human patient who received an intestinal transplant, so some T cells may come from the graft donor. The sequences come from PBMCs, collected about 440 days after intestinal transplant. In DNA, the CDR3 is TGCGCCAGCAGCTTGGATACTCGTGATACGCAGTATTTT. It is translated as CASSLDTRDTQYF.